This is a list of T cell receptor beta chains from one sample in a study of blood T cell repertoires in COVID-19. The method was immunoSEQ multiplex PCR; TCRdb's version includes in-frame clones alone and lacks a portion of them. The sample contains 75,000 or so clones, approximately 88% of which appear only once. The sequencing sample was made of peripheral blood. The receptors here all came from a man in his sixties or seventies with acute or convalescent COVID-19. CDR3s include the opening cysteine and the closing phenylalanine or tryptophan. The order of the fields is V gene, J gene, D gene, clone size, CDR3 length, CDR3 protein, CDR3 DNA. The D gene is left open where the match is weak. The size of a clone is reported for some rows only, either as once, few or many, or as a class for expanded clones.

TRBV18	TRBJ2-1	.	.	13	CASSPLQGDEQFF	TGTGCCAGCTCACCATTACAGGGAGATGAGCAGTTCTTC
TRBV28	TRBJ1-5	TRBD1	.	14	CASRRGTANQPQHF	TGTGCCAGCAGGCGCGGGACAGCTAATCAGCCCCAGCATTTT
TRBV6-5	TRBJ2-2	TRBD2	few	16	CASSSLLAGESGELFF	TGTGCCAGCAGTTCGCTACTAGCGGGAGAAAGTGGGGAGCTGTTTTTT
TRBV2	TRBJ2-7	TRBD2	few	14	CASTLGRGGYEQYF	TGTGCCAGCACTCTTGGGCGGGGGGGCTACGAGCAGTACTTC
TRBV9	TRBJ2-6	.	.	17	CASSPHQQPSGANVLTF	TGTGCCAGCAGCCCCCACCAACAGCCCTCTGGGGCCAACGTCCTGACTTTC
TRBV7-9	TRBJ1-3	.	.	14	CASSLEISGNTIYF	TGTGCCAGCAGCTTGGAGATCTCTGGAAACACCATATATTTT
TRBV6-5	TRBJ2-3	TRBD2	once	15	CASSPGLAGADTQYF	TGTGCCAGCAGCCCCGGACTAGCGGGGGCAGATACGCAGTATTTT
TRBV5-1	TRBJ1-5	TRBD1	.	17	CASSLARGLTGNQPQHF	TGCGCCAGCAGCTTGGCCAGGGGGCTGACTGGCAATCAGCCCCAGCATTTT
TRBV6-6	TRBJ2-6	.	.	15	CASSPGRGGANVLTF	TGTGCCAGCAGTCCGGGAAGAGGTGGGGCCAACGTCCTGACTTTC
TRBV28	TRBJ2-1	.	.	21	CAASDPGQGFLRLAAYNEQFF	TGTGCCGCATCGGATCCGGGACAGGGTTTTCTTAGACTAGCGGCCTACAATGAGCAGTTCTTC
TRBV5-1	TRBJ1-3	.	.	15	CASSLGASTGNTIYF	TGCGCCAGCAGCTTGGGGGCCTCCACTGGAAACACCATATATTTT
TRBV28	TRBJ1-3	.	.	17	CASRSPGARGSGNTIYF	TGTGCCAGCAGGTCCCCCGGGGCGCGGGGCTCTGGAAACACCATATATTTT
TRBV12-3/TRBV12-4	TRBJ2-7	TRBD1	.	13	CASSPTGGYEQYF	TGTGCCAGCAGTCCGACAGGGGGCTACGAGCAGTACTTC
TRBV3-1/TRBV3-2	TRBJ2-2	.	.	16	CASSQDKRGNTGELFF	TGTGCCAGCAGCCAAGATAAACGGGGGAACACCGGGGAGCTGTTTTTT
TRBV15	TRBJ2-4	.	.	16	CATSRDLGGAKNIQYF	TGTGCCACCAGCAGAGATCTTGGAGGGGCCAAAAACATTCAGTACTTC
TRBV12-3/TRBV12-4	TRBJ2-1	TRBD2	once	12	CASSWWAGDEFF	TGTGCCAGCAGTTGGTGGGCGGGAGATGAGTTCTTC
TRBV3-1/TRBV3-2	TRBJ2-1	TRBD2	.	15	CASSSGTSGIYEQFF	TGTGCCAGTTCTTCCGGGACTAGCGGTATTTATGAGCAGTTCTTC
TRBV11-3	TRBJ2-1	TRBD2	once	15	CASSLEAGNYNEQFF	TGTGCCAGCAGCTTAGAAGCGGGGAACTACAATGAGCAGTTCTTC
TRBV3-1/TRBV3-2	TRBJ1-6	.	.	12	CASSQGASALHF	TGTGCCAGCAGCCAAGGGGCGTCGGCCCTCCACTTT
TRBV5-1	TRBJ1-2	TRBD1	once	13	CASSSTGDYGYTF	TGCGCCAGCAGCTCCACAGGGGACTATGGCTACACCTTC
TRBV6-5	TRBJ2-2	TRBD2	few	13	CASSDSGGPYLFF	TGTGCCAGCAGTGACTCGGGGGGACCCTATCTGTTTTTT
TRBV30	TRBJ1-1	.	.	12	CAWTDRVTEAFF	TGTGCCTGGACCGACCGGGTCACTGAAGCTTTCTTT
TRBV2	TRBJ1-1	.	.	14	CASSEAGQGPRAFF	TGTGCCAGCAGTGAAGCTGGGCAGGGGCCGAGGGCTTTCTTT
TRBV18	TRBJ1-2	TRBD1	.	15	CASSRDPGTGDGYTF	TGTGCCAGCTCACGGGACCCCGGGACAGGGGACGGCTACACCTTC
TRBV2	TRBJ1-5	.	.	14	CATTFMGGNQPQHF	TGTGCCACCACTTTTATGGGCGGCAATCAGCCCCAGCATTTT
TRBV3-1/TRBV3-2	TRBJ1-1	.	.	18	CASSLRGAGAGLNTEAFF	TGTGCCAGCAGCCTCCGAGGCGCGGGGGCGGGACTGAACACTGAAGCTTTCTTT
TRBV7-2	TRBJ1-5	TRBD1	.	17	CASSLFRGQGYHQPQHF	TGTGCCAGCAGCTTATTTAGGGGACAGGGGTACCATCAGCCCCAGCATTTT
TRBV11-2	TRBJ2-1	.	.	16	CASRTSKGQDYNEQFF	TGTGCCAGCAGGACGAGCAAAGGACAAGATTACAATGAGCAGTTCTTC
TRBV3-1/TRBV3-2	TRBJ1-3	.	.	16	CASSQGVRNSGNTIYF	TGTGCCAGCAGCCAAGGAGTAAGAAACTCTGGAAACACCATATATTTT
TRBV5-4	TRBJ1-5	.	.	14	CASSLAGSSQPQHF	TGTGCCAGCAGCTTGGCAGGGTCAAGCCAGCCCCAGCATTTT
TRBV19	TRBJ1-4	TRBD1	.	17	CASSSEPSRGQGEKLFF	TGTGCCAGTAGTAGCGAACCATCAAGGGGGCAGGGTGAAAAACTGTTTTTT
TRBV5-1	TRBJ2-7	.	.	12	CASSLPSYEQYF	TGCGCCAGCAGCTTGCCATCCTACGAGCAGTACTTC
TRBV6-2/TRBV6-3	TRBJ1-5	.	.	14	CASSYASSNQPQHF	TGTGCCAGCAGTTACGCTAGTAGCAATCAGCCCCAGCATTTT
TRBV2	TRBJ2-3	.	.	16	CASSVADLKDADTQYF	TGTGCCAGCAGTGTCGCGGACTTAAAGGACGCAGATACGCAGTATTTT
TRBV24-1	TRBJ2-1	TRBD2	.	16	CATSDRAGASYNEQFF	TGTGCCACCAGTGACCGAGCGGGGGCCTCCTACAATGAGCAGTTCTTC
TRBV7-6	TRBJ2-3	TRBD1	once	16	CASSQSGQVVTDTQYF	TGTGCCAGCAGCCAGTCGGGACAGGTAGTCACAGATACGCAGTATTTT
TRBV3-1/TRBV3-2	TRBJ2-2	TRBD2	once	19	CASSQVRGGLAGLGGELFF	TGTGCCAGCAGCCAAGTCCGGGGGGGACTAGCGGGATTGGGCGGGGAGCTGTTTTTT
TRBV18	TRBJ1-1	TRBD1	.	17	CASSPTRTAGGNTEAFF	TGTGCCAGCTCACCAACTCGTACGGCAGGGGGTAACACTGAAGCTTTCTTT
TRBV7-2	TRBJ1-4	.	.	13	CASSLVSNEKLFF	TGTGCCAGCAGCTTAGTGAGTAATGAAAAACTGTTTTTT
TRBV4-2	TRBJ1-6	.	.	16	CASSQVLATDNSPLHF	TGTGCCAGCAGCCAAGTTTTGGCGACAGATAATTCACCCCTCCACTTT